Listed below are T cell receptor beta chains from one sample, sequenced in a study of molecular identifiers for immune sequencing clone quantification. TCRdb itself ran the PCR reads through MiXCR, one entry per CDR3 protein. The profile covers under 800,000 distinct CDR3 sequences, with approximately 24% appearing a single time and 0.78% taken by the ten largest. The sequenced sample consisted of naive CD8+ T cells from blood, with Jurkat cell RNA spiked in. Every receptor here comes from a human donor in good health. Some libraries in this study had Jurkat cell RNA spiked in. CDR3s leave out the opening cysteine and the closing phenylalanine or tryptophan.

v_call	cdr3_length	j_call	cdr3_aa
TRBV7-9	13	TRBJ2-5	ASSSSGTSQETQY
TRBV6-2/TRBV6-3	15	TRBJ2-3	ANSYSGIAGFTDTQY
TRBV19	14	TRBJ2-2	ASCDGDRGNTGELF
TRBV4-3	14	TRBJ1-3	ASSQDSYLSGNTIY
TRBV7-9	10	TRBJ1-2	ASSSLPGGHT
TRBV7-9	15	TRBJ2-4	ASSTGGGGEAKNIQY
TRBV6-5	12	TRBJ2-5	ASSYSASGPAQY
TRBV11-3	13	TRBJ2-3	ASSEDRAFTDTQY
TRBV12-3/TRBV12-4	12	TRBJ1-4	AGSPTAANEKLF
TRBV2	13	TRBJ1-5	ASSLRDVSNQPQH
TRBV24-1	13	TRBJ2-5	ATSEGLAGLETQY
TRBV28	10	TRBJ2-2	AGSGGTGELF
TRBV20-1	14	TRBJ2-5	SARDPGWVSQETQY
TRBV11-2	12	TRBJ2-1	ASSFLASYNEQF
TRBV27	14	TRBJ2-5	ASSDIRGAVGETQY
TRBV4-3	13	TRBJ1-2	ASSQDRGGYYGYT
TRBV19	13	TRBJ2-1	ASSKTSGYYNEQF
TRBV14	13	TRBJ2-3	ASSPGLRFTDTQY
TRBV7-9	11	TRBJ2-3	ASSPINTDTQY
TRBV6-2/TRBV6-3	11	TRBJ1-5	ASSYSGFQPQH
TRBV6-2/TRBV6-3	14	TRBJ1-4	ASSYPDSATNEKLF
TRBV7-2	13	TRBJ1-3	ASSSWGISGNTIY
TRBV5-6	11	TRBJ1-3	ASSLQRRNTIY
TRBV4-3	15	TRBJ1-6	ASSQDGPRSYNSPLH
TRBV4-3	15	TRBJ2-2	ASSQFSHLANTGELF
TRBV27	15	TRBJ1-1	ASSPIPPGQGYTEAF
TRBV4-1	12	TRBJ2-5	ASSQVYGVGTQY
TRBV5-5	16	TRBJ2-7	ASSFKPGGIGSSYEQY
TRBV5-1	12	TRBJ2-2	ASIFFDGTGELF
TRBV5-6	14	TRBJ2-7	ASSSLVDPLGYEQY
TRBV5-1	14	TRBJ2-7	ASSLVTGGGPFEQY
TRBV29-1	14	TRBJ2-7	SARGTSGKKFYEQY
TRBV4-3	13	TRBJ2-7	ASSQGTGGGYEQY
TRBV9	16	TRBJ2-3	ASSVEVGRGGRADTQY
TRBV6-1	17	TRBJ1-6	VSSEAAPQVLTGGSPLH
TRBV28	12	TRBJ2-7	ASSLGPTPYEQY